The clone carrying this T cell receptor beta chain was seen at least ten times. What it recognizes is unknown. The sample originates from a study of HIV-infected children after antiretroviral therapy interruption. Overall study: Median age was about 10 years (interruption) and about 8 years (continuous). Continuous-treatment samples came from weeks 0, 48 and 150.

Unique molecular identifiers were included in an RNA-based 3' RACE TCR library. TCRdb re-analysed the 3' RACE reads in MiXCR, keeping a single row per CDR3 protein. Here the sample spans 40,000 or so distinct CDR3 sequences, about 6.5% being singletons. Treatment here: PENTA 11 planned treatment interruption arm or continuous ART arm. Naive CD4+ CD45RA+ CD45RO- T cells were sorted from thawed PBMCs. General observations from the study: Naive CD4+ sequences overlapped less between time points once interruption began.

Material: CD45RA+ CD4+ T cells from PBMCs, pooled from several time points, obtained from a donor given antiretroviral therapy, either interrupted or continuous. Sample subset: naive CD4+ CD45RA+ CD45RO- T cells. This receptor was obtained from a pool of human donors with HIV.

CDR3 sequence (DNA): TGTGCCAGCAGCCAAGATTTTTGGGGTCGGAACCAAGAGACCCAGTACTTC. Encoded protein: CASSQDFWGRNQETQYF. V usage is TRBV14 and J usage is TRBJ2-5; D not certain. V was pared by 0 bases and J by 0 bases, with 14 bases between. The CDR3 sequence is 17 residues long. Germline V CDR1 and CDR2: SGHDN, FVKESK.